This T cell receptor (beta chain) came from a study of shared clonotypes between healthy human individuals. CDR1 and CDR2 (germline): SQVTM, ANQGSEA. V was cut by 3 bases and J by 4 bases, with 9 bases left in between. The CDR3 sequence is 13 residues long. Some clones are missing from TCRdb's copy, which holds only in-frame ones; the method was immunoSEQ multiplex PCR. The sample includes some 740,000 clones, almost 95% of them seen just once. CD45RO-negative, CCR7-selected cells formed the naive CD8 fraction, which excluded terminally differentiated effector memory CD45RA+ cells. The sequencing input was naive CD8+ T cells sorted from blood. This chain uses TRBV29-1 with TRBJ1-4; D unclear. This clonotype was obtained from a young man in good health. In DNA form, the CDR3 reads TGCAGCGTTGACAACGGCGTTAATGAAAAACTGTTTTTT. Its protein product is CSVDNGVNEKLFF.